A selection of T cell receptor beta chains follows, all from one sample in a study of cytomegalovirus exposure and HLA in healthy donors. The assay was immunoSEQ multiplex PCR, and TCRdb's table has in-frame clones only and misses some. The sample contains 120,000 or so clones, approximately 87% of which appear only once. The sample consisted of PBMCs. These receptor sequences come from a man aged 18 to 29 in good health and CMV-seropositive. The CDR3 runs from the conserved cysteine through the conserved F or W. Each record gives: D gene, V gene, clone size, J gene, CDR3 DNA, CDR3 protein. D genes are given only for firm matches. Clone sizes are given selectively: once, few, many, or a class where the clone is expanded.

>.|TRBV6-1|.|TRBJ1-2
TGTGCCAGCAGTGATGGGGGCGGGGGGTCTATGGGCCATAGAGGCTACACCTTC
CASSDGGGGSMGHRGYTF
>TRBD2|TRBV4-1|.|TRBJ2-3
TGCGCCAGCAGCCAAGATGGGCGGGGGACAGATACGCAGTATTTT
CASSQDGRGTDTQYF
>.|TRBV4-2|.|TRBJ1-6
TGTGCCAGCAGCCAAGCACAGGGTGACCAGTCACCCCTCCACTTT
CASSQAQGDQSPLHF
>.|TRBV28|.|TRBJ1-2
TGTGCCAGCAGTTTGTCTGGGGTACCGGGAGAGGATGGCTACACCTTC
CASSLSGVPGEDGYTF
>.|TRBV30|once|TRBJ2-5
TGTGCCTGGAGTGTACTAGGACTACAAGAGACCCAGTACTTC
CAWSVLGLQETQYF
>.|TRBV28|.|TRBJ2-6
TGTGCCAGCAGGCCGACTTATGAGGGAAGGGCTGGGGCCAACGTCCTGACTTTC
CASRPTYEGRAGANVLTF
>.|TRBV9|.|TRBJ2-5
TGTGCCAGCAGCTCCCCCGAGGGAGAGACCCAGTACTTC
CASSSPEGETQYF
>TRBD2|TRBV5-1|.|TRBJ2-3
TGCGCCAGCAGCTTGTCGGCTAGCGGGGGGGCTTTATATACGCAGTATTTT
CASSLSASGGALYTQYF
>TRBD2|TRBV5-1|.|TRBJ2-3
TGCGCCAGCAGCTTGGGACTAGCGGGGGTGAGGGGCACAGATACGCAGTATTTT
CASSLGLAGVRGTDTQYF
>TRBD2|TRBV9|.|TRBJ2-1
TGTGCCAGCAGCGTAGCTACGCTAGCGGGGGGGAATTCCTACAATGAGCAGTTCTTC
CASSVATLAGGNSYNEQFF
>TRBD1|TRBV27|.|TRBJ2-3
TGTGCCAGCAGTGGACAGGGGGCGGTTGATACGCAGTATTTT
CASSGQGAVDTQYF
>.|TRBV6-5|few|TRBJ2-1
TGTGCCAGCAGTTACGAGGGCTACAATGAGCAGTTCTTC
CASSYEGYNEQFF
>.|TRBV5-5|.|TRBJ1-2
TGTGCCAGCAGCTTGGGGCCCGTTAACTATGGCTACACCTTC
CASSLGPVNYGYTF
>.|TRBV20-1|.|TRBJ2-2
TGCAGTGCCCAGGGGACCGGGGAGCTGTTTTTT
CSAQGTGELFF
>TRBD1|TRBV5-4|.|TRBJ1-6
TGTGCCAGCAGCCCCGGGGACAGGGTTAGAGTGCCCCTCCACTTT
CASSPGDRVRVPLHF
>.|TRBV4-2|.|TRBJ2-1
TGTGCCAGCAGCCAAGAGGGAACAGGTAGCAATGAGCAGTTCTTC
CASSQEGTGSNEQFF
>TRBD1|TRBV28|once|TRBJ2-7
TGTGCCAGCCGGACAGGGGACTACGAGCAGTACTTC
CASRTGDYEQYF
>.|TRBV7-3|.|TRBJ2-5
TGTGCCAGCAGCACATCGGGTGGGGAGACCCAGTACTTC
CASSTSGGETQYF
>TRBD2|TRBV9|.|TRBJ2-3
TGTGCCAGCAGCGTTGTTAGCGGGGGAGTAGATACGCAGTATTTT
CASSVVSGGVDTQYF
>TRBD1|TRBV27|.|TRBJ2-6
TGTGCCAGCAGTTTTCAGGGGGCGGGGGCCAACGTCCTGACTTTC
CASSFQGAGANVLTF
>.|TRBV30|once|TRBJ2-5
TGTGCCTGGAACCAGCCGGGACAACCGAAGACCCAGTACTTC
CAWNQPGQPKTQYF
>.|TRBV7-7|once|TRBJ2-7
TGTGCCAGCAGCTTAGGGCTAGGCAGCGAGCAGTACTTC
CASSLGLGSEQYF
>TRBD1|TRBV7-9|.|TRBJ1-5
TGTGCCAGCAGCCCTCCGGGACAGGCCCAAGGACCCCAGCATTTT
CASSPPGQAQGPQHF
>.|TRBV29-1|few|TRBJ2-3
TGCAGCGTTGATAGTGGCACAGATACGCAGTATTTT
CSVDSGTDTQYF
>TRBD2|TRBV5-6|.|TRBJ2-1
TGTGCCAGCAGCCCGGGACTAGCGGGGGGGTACGATGAGCAGTTCTTC
CASSPGLAGGYDEQFF
>.|TRBV11-2|.|TRBJ1-4
TGTGCCAGCCAAACGGGGGGTGAAAAACTGTTTTTT
CASQTGGEKLFF
>.|TRBV7-6|.|TRBJ1-1
TGTGCCAGCAGCCCAATGCGGGGGTTGAACACTGAAGCTTTCTTT
CASSPMRGLNTEAFF
>.|TRBV2|.|TRBJ1-1
TGTGCCAGCAGGGCCAGGGTAGGGGAGGACACTGAAGCTTTCTTT
CASRARVGEDTEAFF
>.|TRBV9|.|TRBJ1-4
TGTGCCAGCAGCGTAGGGCCCCCGGGGGCTAATGAAAAACTGTTTTTT
CASSVGPPGANEKLFF
>TRBD1|TRBV5-6|.|TRBJ2-7
TGTGCCAGCAGCTTTGGGACAGGGGAATACGAGCAGTACTTC
CASSFGTGEYEQYF
>.|TRBV25-1|few|TRBJ1-4
TGTGCCAGCAGTGATTCGAGGCAGGGAAGGGAAAAACTGTTTTTT
CASSDSRQGREKLFF
>.|TRBV6-4|.|TRBJ2-3
TGTGCCAGCAGTGACTCGATTGCTAGAGTCACAGATACGCAGTATTTT
CASSDSIARVTDTQYF
>TRBD1|TRBV29-1|.|TRBJ2-1
TGCAGCGTTGATCGGACAGGGGACAATGAGCAGTTCTTC
CSVDRTGDNEQFF
>TRBD1|TRBV6-5|.|TRBJ2-5
TGTGCCAGCAGTTTCTTAGGACAGGTTCCTTACTTC
CASSFLGQVPYF
>.|TRBV9|.|TRBJ2-3
TGTGCCAGCAGCGTAGGATTAGCTTCCACAGATACGCAGTATTTT
CASSVGLASTDTQYF
>.|TRBV5-1|once|TRBJ1-1
TGCGCCAGCAGCTCGACAGAGATGAACACTGAAGCTTTCTTT
CASSSTEMNTEAFF
>.|TRBV11-3|.|TRBJ2-7
TGTGCCAGCGCCCCGGGGGACAGCTACGAGCAGTACTTC
CASAPGDSYEQYF
>.|TRBV7-3|few|TRBJ2-2
TGTGCCAGCAGCTCGCACGCAGGGCCCGGGGAGCTGTTTTTT
CASSSHAGPGELFF
>TRBD1|TRBV5-4|.|TRBJ1-6
TGTGCCAGCAGCTTGGCGGAGGGGGCCCGTATGACCCTCCACTTT
CASSLAEGARMTLHF
>.|TRBV25-1|once|TRBJ2-1
TGTGCCAGCAGTGTCGATACTGCTCGACTAGGTCTCGCCAATGAGCAGTTCTTC
CASSVDTARLGLANEQFF
>.|TRBV4-2|.|TRBJ2-7
TGTGCCAGCAGCCATACGGGGAGCGAGCAGTACTTC
CASSHTGSEQYF
>TRBD2|TRBV5-1|few|TRBJ2-3
TGCGCCAGCAGCTTGCGACTAGCGGAACCTATTGGTACGCAGTATTTT
CASSLRLAEPIGTQYF
>.|TRBV28|.|TRBJ2-7
TGTGCCAGCAGTTCGACCCCTCTGGGGGGTTACGAGCAGTACTTC
CASSSTPLGGYEQYF
>.|TRBV2|.|TRBJ1-2
TGTGCCAGCAGTTACGGACAGAGCTACTATGGCTACACCTTC
CASSYGQSYYGYTF
>TRBD2|TRBV7-2|.|TRBJ2-1
TGTGCCAGCAGCTTATGGAGCGGGGGGCAGAGCTCCTACAATGAGCAGTTCTTC
CASSLWSGGQSSYNEQFF